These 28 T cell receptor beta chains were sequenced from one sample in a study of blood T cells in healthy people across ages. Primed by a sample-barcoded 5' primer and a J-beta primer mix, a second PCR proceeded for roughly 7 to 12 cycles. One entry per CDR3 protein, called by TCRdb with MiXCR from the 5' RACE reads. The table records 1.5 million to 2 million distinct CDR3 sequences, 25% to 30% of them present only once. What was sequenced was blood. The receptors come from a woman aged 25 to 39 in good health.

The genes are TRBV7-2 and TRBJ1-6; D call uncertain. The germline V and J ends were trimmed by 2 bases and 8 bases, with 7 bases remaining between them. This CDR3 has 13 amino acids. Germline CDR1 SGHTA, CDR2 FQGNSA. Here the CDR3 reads CASSLRRDSPLHF. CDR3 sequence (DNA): TGTGCCAGCAGCTTACGGCGGGATTCACCCCTCCACTTT.

CDR3 residues: CASTVREGGNIQYF. The CDR3 coding sequence is TGTGCCAGCACCGTGCGGGAGGGAGGGAACATTCAGTACTTC. The chain couples TRBV2 to TRBJ2-4; 9 nucleotides agree with TRBD2. The germline V gene encodes CDR1 SNHLY and CDR2 FYNNEI. This CDR3 is built from 14 residues. J lost 7 bases, V lost 7 bases, and 8 bases had no gene match.

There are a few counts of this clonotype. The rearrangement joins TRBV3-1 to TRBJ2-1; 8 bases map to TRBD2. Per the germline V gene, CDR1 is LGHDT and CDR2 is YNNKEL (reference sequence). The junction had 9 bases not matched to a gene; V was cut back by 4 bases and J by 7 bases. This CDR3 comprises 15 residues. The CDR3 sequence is CASSLRLAGKNEQFF. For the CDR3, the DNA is TGTGCCAGCAGCCTCCGATTAGCGGGAAAGAATGAGCAGTTCTTC.

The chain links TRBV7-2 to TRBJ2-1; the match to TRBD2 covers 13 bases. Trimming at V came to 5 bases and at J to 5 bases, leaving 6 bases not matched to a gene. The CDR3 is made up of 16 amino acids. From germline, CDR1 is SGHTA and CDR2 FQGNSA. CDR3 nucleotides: TGTGCCAGCAGCGTTCAGGGGACTAGCGGGGACAATGAGCAGTTCTTC. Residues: CASSVQGTSGDNEQFF. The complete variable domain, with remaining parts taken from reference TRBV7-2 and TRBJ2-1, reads GAGVSQSPSNKVTEKGKDVELRCDPISGHTALYWYRQSLGQGLEFLIYFQGNSAPDKSGLPSDRFSAERTGGSVSTLTIQRTQQEDSAVYLCASSVQGTSGDNEQFFGPGTRLTVL.

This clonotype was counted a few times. CDR3 in amino acids: CASSYGQPNSPLHF. CDR3 sequence (DNA): TGTGCCAGCAGCTACGGACAGCCTAATTCACCCCTCCACTTT. The chain has TRBV7-9 and TRBJ1-6, with D perhaps matching TRBD1 (6 bases). The CDR3 length is 14 residues. V lost 4 bases, J lost 6 bases, and 10 bases lay in between. Looked up from germline, CDR1 is SEHNR and CDR2 is FQNEAQ (reference sequence). The full variable domain, its missing parts supplied by reference TRBV7-9 and TRBJ1-6, is DTGVSQNPRHKITKRGQNVTFRCDPISEHNRLYWYRQTLGQGPEFLTYFQNEAQLEKSRLLSDRFSAERPKGSFSTLEIQRTEQGDSAMYLCASSYGQPNSPLHFGNGTRLTVT.

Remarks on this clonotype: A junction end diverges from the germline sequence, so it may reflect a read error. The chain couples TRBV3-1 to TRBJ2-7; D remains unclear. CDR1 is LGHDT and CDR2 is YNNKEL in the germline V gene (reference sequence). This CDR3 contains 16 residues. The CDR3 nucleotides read TGTACCAGCAGCCACTCGGGCCTCACCATGAGTCTCGAGCAGTACTTC. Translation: CTSSHSGLTMSLEQYF.

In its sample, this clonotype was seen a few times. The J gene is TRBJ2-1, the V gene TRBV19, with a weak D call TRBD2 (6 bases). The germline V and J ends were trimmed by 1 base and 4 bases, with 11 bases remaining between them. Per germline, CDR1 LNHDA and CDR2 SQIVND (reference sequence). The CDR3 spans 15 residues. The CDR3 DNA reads TGTGCCAGTAGTATAGTGAACGGGAGTTACAATGAGCAGTTCTTC. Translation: CASSIVNGSYNEQFF.

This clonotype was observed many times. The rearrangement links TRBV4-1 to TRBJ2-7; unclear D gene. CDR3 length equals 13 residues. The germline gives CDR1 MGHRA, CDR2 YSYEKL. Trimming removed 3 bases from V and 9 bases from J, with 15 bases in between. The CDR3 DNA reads TGCGCCAGCAGCCAGATACTTTGGGGTGGGCAGTACTTC. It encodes CASSQILWGGQYF.

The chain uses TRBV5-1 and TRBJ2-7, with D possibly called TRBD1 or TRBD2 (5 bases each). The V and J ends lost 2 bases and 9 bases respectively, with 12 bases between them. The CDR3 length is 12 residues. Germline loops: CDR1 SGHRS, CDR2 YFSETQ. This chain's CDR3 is CASSFEPGRQYF. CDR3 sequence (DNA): TGCGCCAGCAGCTTTGAACCGGGGCGGCAGTACTTC. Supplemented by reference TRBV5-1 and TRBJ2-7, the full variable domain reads KAGVTQTPRYLIKTRGQQVTLSCSPISGHRSVSWYQQTPGQGLQFLFEYFSETQRNKGNFPGRFSGRQFSNSRSEMNVSTLELGDSALYLCASSFEPGRQYFGPGTRLTVT.

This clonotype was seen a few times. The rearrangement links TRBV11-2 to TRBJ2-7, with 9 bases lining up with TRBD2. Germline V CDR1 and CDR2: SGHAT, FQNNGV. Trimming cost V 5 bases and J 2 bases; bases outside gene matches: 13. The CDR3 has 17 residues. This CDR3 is CASSPRRVAGGPYEQYF. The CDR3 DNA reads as TGTGCCAGCAGCCCCCGTCGGGTGGCGGGAGGGCCCTACGAGCAGTACTTC.

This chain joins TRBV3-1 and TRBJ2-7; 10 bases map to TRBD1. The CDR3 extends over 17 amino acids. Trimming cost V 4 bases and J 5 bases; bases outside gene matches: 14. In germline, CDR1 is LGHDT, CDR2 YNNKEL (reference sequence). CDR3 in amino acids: CASSRLTPGQGMHEQYF. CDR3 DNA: TGTGCCAGCAGCCGACTGACACCGGGACAGGGGATGCACGAGCAGTACTTC.

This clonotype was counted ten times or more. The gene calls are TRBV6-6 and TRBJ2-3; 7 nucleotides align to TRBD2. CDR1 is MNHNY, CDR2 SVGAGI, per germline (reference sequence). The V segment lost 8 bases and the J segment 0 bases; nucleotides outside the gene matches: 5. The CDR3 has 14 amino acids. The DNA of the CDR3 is TGTGCCAGCTGGGAGGGAACTAGCACAGATACGCAGTATTTT. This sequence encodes CASWEGTSTDTQYF.

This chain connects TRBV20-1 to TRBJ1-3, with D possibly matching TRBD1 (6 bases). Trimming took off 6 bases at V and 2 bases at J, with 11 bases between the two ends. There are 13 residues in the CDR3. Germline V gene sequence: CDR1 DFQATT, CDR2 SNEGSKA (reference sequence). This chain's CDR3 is CSARQAAGNTIYF. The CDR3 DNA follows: TGCAGTGCCAGACAGGCGGCTGGAAACACCATATATTTT.

CDR3 sequence: CASSLGPGGGVTEAFF. DNA for the CDR3: TGTGCCAGCAGTTTAGGGCCAGGGGGCGGAGTCACTGAAGCTTTCTTT. This rearrangement joins TRBV27 to TRBJ1-1, with TRBD1 identical over 8 bases. CDR3 size: 16 residues. V lost 2 bases to trimming and J lost 4 bases; unmatched junction nucleotides: 9. Germline V lookup: CDR1 MNHEY, CDR2 SMNVEV (reference sequence).

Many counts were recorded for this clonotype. Here the CDR3 DNA reads TGTGCCAGCAGTCCACCCCAGGACATTACTAACTATGGCTACACCTTC. Its protein product is CASSPPQDITNYGYTF. The V gene is TRBV7-9, the J gene TRBJ1-2; TRBD1 might be the D (5 bases). The CDR3 extends over 16 amino acids. With 6 bases removed from V and 0 bases from J, the gap between germline ends came to 17 bases. Germline loops: CDR1 SEHNR, CDR2 FQNEAQ (reference sequence).

The CDR3 sequence: CASGARGPADTQYF. The CDR3 bases are TGTGCCAGCGGAGCGAGGGGTCCCGCAGATACGCAGTATTTT. The chain recombines TRBV12-3 or TRBV12-4 with TRBJ2-3; D is possibly TRBD1 or TRBD2 (5 bases each). The CDR3 totals 14 residues. V shed 8 bases and J shed 4 bases, with 16 bases lying between them.

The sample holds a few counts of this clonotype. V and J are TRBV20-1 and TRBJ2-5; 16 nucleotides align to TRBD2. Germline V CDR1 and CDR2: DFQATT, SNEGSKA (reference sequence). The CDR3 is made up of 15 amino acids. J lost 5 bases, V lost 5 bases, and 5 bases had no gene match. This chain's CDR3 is CSAGGLAGGLETQYF. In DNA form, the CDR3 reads TGCAGTGCTGGGGGACTAGCGGGAGGGCTGGAGACCCAGTACTTC.

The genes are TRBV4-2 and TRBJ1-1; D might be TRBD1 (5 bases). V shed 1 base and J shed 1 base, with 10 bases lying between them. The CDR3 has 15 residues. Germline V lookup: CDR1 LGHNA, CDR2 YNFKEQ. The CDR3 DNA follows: TGTGCCAGCAGCCAAGGGTTGGGGGGGAACACTGAAGCTTTCTTT. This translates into CASSQGLGGNTEAFF.

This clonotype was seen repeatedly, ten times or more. As DNA, the CDR3 is TGTGCCATCAGTGAGTCTGGGCAGACCTACGAGCAGTACTTC. It encodes CAISESGQTYEQYF. The rearrangement joins TRBV10-3 to TRBJ2-4; no firm D call. The assigned J gene may be wrong: the sequence end matches TRBJ2-7 better. The CDR3 totals 14 residues. The germline V gene has CDR1 ENHRY and CDR2 SYGVKD.

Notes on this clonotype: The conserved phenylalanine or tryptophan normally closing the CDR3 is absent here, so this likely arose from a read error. Here the CDR3 DNA reads TGTGCCAGCAGAACAGGGAAGGCCAAAAACATTCAGTACCTC. Translated: CASRTGKAKNIQYL. J is TRBJ2-4 and V is TRBV6-5, with D perhaps matching TRBD1 (6 bases). This CDR3 is built from 14 residues. V gave up 6 bases and J gave up 1 base, with 10 bases separating them. Germline loops: CDR1 MNHEY, CDR2 SVGAGI.

Here the CDR3 DNA reads TGCAGTGCTAGAGAGGGACAGGGGCGCTATGGCTACACCTTC. This sequence encodes CSAREGQGRYGYTF. The chain recombines TRBV20-1 with TRBJ1-2; TRBD1 aligns across 10 bases. The CDR3 is made up of 14 amino acids. V was pared by 0 bases and J by 4 bases, with 2 bases of the junction left unmatched. The germline V gene encodes CDR1 DFQATT and CDR2 SNEGSKA (reference sequence).

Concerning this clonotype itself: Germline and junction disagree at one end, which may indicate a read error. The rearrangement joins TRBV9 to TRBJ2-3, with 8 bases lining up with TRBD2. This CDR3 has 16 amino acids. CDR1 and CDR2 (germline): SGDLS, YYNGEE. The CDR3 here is CASSVGLAGNTDTQYF. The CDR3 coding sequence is TGCGCCAGCAGTGTTGGGCTAGCGGGTAACACAGATACGCAGTATTTT.

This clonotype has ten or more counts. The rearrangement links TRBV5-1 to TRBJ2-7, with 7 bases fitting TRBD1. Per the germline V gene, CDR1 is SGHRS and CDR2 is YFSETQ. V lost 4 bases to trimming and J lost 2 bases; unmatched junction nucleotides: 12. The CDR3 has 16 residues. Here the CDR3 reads CASSKGQTSKTYEQYF. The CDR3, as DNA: TGCGCCAGCAGCAAGGGACAGACCTCGAAGACCTACGAGCAGTACTTC.

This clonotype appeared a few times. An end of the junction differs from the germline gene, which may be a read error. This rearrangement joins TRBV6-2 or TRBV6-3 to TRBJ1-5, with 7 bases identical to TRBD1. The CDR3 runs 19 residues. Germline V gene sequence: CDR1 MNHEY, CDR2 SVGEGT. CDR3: CAGRRVLRDSQGRNQPQHF. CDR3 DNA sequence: TGTGCCGGCAGACGCGTCCTCCGGGACAGCCAAGGGAGGAATCAGCCCCAGCATTTT.

The chain's CDR3 is CAISESRTTGLIRPQHF. The CDR3 nucleotides are TGTGCCATCAGTGAGTCCCGGACAACGGGGCTGATCAGGCCCCAGCATTTT. V gene TRBV10-3 combines with J gene TRBJ1-5, with D possibly matching TRBD1 (5 bases). The ends were cut back, 0 bases at V and 9 bases at J, with 21 bases in the middle. The CDR3 has 17 amino acids. Germline CDR1 and CDR2: ENHRY and SYGVKD.

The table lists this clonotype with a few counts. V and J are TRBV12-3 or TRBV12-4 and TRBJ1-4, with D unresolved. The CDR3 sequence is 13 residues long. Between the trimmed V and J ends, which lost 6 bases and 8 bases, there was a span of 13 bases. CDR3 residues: CASRTRGREKLFF. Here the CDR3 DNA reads TGTGCCAGCAGGACCCGTGGAAGGGAAAAACTGTTTTTT.

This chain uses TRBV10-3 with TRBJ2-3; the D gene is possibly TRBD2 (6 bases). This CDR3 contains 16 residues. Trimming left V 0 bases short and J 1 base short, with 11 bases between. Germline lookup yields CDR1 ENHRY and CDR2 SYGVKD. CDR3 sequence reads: CAISESVGTRTDTQYF. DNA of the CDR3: TGTGCCATCAGTGAGTCGGTAGGGACTCGCACAGATACGCAGTATTTT.

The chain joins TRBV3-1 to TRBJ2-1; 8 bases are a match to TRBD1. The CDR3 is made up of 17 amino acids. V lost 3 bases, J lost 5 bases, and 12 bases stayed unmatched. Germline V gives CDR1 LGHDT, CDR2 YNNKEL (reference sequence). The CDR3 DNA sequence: TGTGCCAGCAGCCAGGAGACCGGGACAGGAGATAACAATGAGCAGTTCTTC. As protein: CASSQETGTGDNNEQFF.